The sequence of this T cell receptor beta chain was determined in a study of human T cells and chemical hapten exposure (dated by TCRdb to about 2021). Notes on the research overall: For sensitization, 2% DPC in acetone was applied to a 2 cm by 2 cm area of upper inner arm skin. Patients additionally received weekly therapeutic DPC doses to the scalp throughout the roughly 25-week study period. Patch testing was performed on the upper back with Finn chambers containing 0.01% DPC, and the patch tests were scored after 6 days according to International Contact Dermatitis Research Group standards. The mostly female patient cohort included alopecia areata with under or over 50% scalp involvement, alopecia totalis and alopecia universalis. Libraries were combined into a pool for sequencing, and differences in TCR yield between samples came mainly from small differences in library volumes within the pool. This study followed changes in the peripheral blood TCR repertoire in vivo during primary and secondary sensitization of alopecia patients to the hapten diphenylcyclopropenone (DPC). Blood was sampled from patients pre-sensitization (week 0) and at 2, 6 and about 24 weeks after DPC sensitization. Blood for TCR sequencing was provided by twenty-nine alopecia patients at one to four time points (pre-sensitization, 2, 6 and 24 weeks).

From the cysteine up to the phenylalanine, the CDR3 has a length of 13 residues. Left in the record is the CDR3 DNA by itself, 39 bases read in frame from the first base. A distance of 9 bases separates the germline ends of V and J, which lose 3 bases and 3 bases respectively. From a lookup of the germline V gene (reference sequence), CDR1 and CDR2 are MNHEY and SMNVEV. To prepare the library, RACE was applied. Sequencing relied on a NextSeq 500. Library preparation attached unique molecular identifiers to individual cDNA molecules for quantitative, reproducible TCR counting. For every blood RNA sample, sequencing covered both the TCR alpha and TCR beta chains. The source study handled its data this way. The median number of TCRs per sample was over 85,000, ranging from roughly 23,224 to 700,000. The Decombinator software suite was used to annotate V, J and CDR3 in the TCR reads. Every sample was subsampled to the same number of TCRs (28,000) for the PS versus PT1 abundance plots. TCRs were defined as expanded if absent before sensitization and observed at least eight times at the 2-week time point. TCRdb reworked the public reads: Q25 trimming with fastp, MiXCR clone assembly, productive beta chains retained. Entries are consolidated by CDR3 protein sequence, retaining the most common genes and DNA. The V and J calls here are based on TCRdb, not the publication. This sample holds 95,000 to 150,000 distinct CDR3 sequences; about 11% were observed only once. The top ten clonotypes cover approximately 2.5% of the sample.

Explained via the paper, the time point label denotes: patch test 3, about 24 weeks after DPC sensitization. The meaning of the sample's treatment or condition label: therapeutic diphenylcyclopropenone sensitization with weekly scalp DPC. At every patch-test visit, the blood draw took place before the patch test was put on. Patients were considered eligible if aged 18 to 70, diagnosed with alopecia and deemed suitable for DPC therapy, and patients were excluded if pregnant. Total RNA was extracted from unfractionated whole blood that had been collected in Tempus Blood RNA tubes. Summary of the overall study and its limitations: Expanded TCRs formed significantly more large CDR3 similarity clusters than pre-sensitization or healthy control sets, consistent with antigen-driven responses. After repeated subsampling, the strength of the expansion versus patch-test correlation and the threshold at which it became significant changed. Because all patients had alopecia, a presumed autoimmune disease, the immune response of the patients might differ from that of healthy individuals. No change with DPC sensitization was found in the number of TCRs above 1 in 1000 frequency, and no evidence of global repertoire structure alterations was found. The number of PT1 expanded TCRs positively correlated with patch test score, significant at thresholds 8, 16 and 32 but not 4.

This clonotype was picked up a small number of times. The target of this receptor is not known. No base quality values were provided; no much bigger clone lies one nucleotide off. This material consisted of whole blood, taken in connection with sensitization to the hapten diphenylcyclopropenone (DPC). This TCR was sampled from a woman in her 50s with alopecia areata. Some clones in this sample may be carry-over from other donors' samples. Rearrangement joined TRBV27 to TRBJ2-7; the D gene is unclear. The bases are TGTGCCAGCAGTTTGAGGTGGAGCTACGAGCAGTACTTC. Its protein reads: CASSLRWSYEQYF.